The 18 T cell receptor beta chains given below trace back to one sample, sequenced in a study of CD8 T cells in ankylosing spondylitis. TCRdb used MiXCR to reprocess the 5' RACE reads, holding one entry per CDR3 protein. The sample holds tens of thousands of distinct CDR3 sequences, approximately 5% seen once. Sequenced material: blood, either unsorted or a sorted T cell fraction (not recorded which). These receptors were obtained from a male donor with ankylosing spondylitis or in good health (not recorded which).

This chain's CDR3 is CAISVSGGMNTEAFF. For the CDR3, the DNA is TGTGCCATCAGTGTCTCAGGGGGAATGAACACTGAAGCTTTCTTT. This chain uses TRBV10-3 with TRBJ1-1; 7 bases align to TRBD1. Trimming cost V 4 bases and J 0 bases; bases outside gene matches: 5. Per the germline V gene, CDR1 is ENHRY and CDR2 is SYGVKD. The CDR3 length is 15 residues.

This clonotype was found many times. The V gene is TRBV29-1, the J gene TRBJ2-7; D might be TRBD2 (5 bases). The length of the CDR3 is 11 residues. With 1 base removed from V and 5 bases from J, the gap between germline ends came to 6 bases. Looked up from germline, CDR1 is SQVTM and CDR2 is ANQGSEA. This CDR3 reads CSVEGGNEQYF. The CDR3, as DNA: TGCAGCGTTGAAGGAGGGAACGAGCAGTACTTC.

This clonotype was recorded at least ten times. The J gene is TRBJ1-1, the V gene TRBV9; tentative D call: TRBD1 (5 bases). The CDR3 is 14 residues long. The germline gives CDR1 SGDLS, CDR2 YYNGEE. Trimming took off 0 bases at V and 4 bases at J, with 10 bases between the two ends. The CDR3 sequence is CASSVVDRSTEAFF. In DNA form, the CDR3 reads TGTGCCAGCAGCGTAGTCGACAGATCCACTGAAGCTTTCTTT.

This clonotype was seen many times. CDR3 residues: CASSWGYEQYF. In nucleotides, the CDR3 is TGTGCCAGCAGTTGGGGATACGAGCAGTACTTC. V and J are TRBV28 and TRBJ2-7; D is unclear. Germline-derived CDR1 and CDR2 are MDHEN and SYDVKM. V shed 4 bases and J shed 4 bases, with 5 bases lying between them. The CDR3 has 11 amino acids.

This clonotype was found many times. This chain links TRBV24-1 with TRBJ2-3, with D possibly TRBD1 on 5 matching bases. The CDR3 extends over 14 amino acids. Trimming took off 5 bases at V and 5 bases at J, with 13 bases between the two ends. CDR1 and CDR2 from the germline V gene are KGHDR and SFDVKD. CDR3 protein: CATSAPSREDTQYF. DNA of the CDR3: TGTGCCACCAGTGCCCCAAGCAGGGAAGATACGCAGTATTTT.

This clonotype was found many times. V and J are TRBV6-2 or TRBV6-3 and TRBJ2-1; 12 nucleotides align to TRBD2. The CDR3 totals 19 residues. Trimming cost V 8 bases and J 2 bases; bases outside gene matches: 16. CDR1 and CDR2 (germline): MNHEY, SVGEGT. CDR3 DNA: TGTGCCAGCTTTCCTGCGGCTAGCGGGGGGGTTACCACCTACAATGAGCAGTTCTTC. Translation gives CASFPAASGGVTTYNEQFF.

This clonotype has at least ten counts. Here the CDR3 DNA reads TGTGCCAGTAGTATAGATGTTCAGCGGGGCCTAAGAAACACTGAAGCTTTCTTT. It translates to CASSIDVQRGLRNTEAFF. The chain is built from TRBV19 and TRBJ1-1; perhaps TRBD1 as D (5 bases). V lost 0 bases to trimming and J lost 2 bases, with 19 bases between them. Per the germline V gene, CDR1 is LNHDA and CDR2 is SQIVND (reference sequence). CDR3 length: 18 amino acids.

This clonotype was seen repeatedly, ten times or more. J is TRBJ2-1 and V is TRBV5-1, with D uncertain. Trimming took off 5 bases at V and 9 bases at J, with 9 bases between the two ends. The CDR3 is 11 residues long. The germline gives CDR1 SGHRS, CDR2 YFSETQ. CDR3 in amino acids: CASSIEFEQFF. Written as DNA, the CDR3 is TGCGCCAGCAGTATAGAGTTTGAGCAGTTCTTC.

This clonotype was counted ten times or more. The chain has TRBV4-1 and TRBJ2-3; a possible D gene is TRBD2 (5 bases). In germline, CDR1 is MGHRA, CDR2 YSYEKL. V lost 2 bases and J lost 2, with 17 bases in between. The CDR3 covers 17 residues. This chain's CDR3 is CASSQRTFRRFTDTQYF. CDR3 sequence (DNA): TGCGCCAGCAGCCAAAGGACTTTCCGACGTTTCACAGATACGCAGTATTTT.

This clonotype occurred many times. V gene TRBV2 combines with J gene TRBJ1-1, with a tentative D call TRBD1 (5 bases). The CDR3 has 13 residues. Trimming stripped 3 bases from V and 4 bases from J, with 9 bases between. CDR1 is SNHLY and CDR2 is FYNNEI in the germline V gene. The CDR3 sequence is CASSEQGGTEAFF. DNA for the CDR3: TGTGCCAGCAGTGAGCAGGGAGGCACTGAAGCTTTCTTT.

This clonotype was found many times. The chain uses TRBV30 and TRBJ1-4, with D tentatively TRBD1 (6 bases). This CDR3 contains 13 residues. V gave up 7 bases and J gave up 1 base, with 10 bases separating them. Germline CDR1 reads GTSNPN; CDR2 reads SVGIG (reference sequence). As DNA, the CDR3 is TGTGCCTTGACAGGACAAACTAATGAAAAACTGTTTTTT. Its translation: CALTGQTNEKLFF.

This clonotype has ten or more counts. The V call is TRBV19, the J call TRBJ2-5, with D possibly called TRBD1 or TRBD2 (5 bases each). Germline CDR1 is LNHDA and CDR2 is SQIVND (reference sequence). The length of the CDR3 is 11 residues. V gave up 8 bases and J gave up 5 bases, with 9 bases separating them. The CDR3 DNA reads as TGTGCCAGTGGGGGTTCGGAGACCCAGTACTTC. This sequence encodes CASGGSETQYF. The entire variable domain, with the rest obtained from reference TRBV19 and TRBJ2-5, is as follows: DGGITQSPKYLFRKEGQNVTLSCEQNLNHDAMYWYRQDPGQGLRLIYYSQIVNDFQKGDIAEGYSVSREKKESFPLTVTSAQKNPTAFYLCASGGSETQYFGPGTRLLVL.

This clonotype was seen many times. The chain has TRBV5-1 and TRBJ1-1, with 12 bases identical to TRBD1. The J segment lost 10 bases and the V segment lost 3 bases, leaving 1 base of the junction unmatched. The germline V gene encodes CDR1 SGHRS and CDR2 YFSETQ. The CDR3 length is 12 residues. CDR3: CASSWDRGRAFF. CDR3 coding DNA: TGCGCCAGCAGCTGGGACAGGGGGCGAGCTTTCTTT.

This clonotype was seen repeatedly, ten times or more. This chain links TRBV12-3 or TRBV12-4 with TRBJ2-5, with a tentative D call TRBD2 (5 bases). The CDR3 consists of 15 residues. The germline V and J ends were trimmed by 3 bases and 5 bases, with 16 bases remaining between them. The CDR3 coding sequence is TGTGCCAGCAGTTTGGGCGTCGCGGGCTCTGAGACCCAGTACTTC. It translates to CASSLGVAGSETQYF.

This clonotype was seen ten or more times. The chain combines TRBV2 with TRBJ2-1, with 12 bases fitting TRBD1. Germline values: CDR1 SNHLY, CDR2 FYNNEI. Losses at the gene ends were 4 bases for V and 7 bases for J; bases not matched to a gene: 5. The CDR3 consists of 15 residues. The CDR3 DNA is TGTGCCAGCAGTGTGGGACAGGGGGCTAAAAATGAGCAGTTCTTC. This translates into CASSVGQGAKNEQFF.

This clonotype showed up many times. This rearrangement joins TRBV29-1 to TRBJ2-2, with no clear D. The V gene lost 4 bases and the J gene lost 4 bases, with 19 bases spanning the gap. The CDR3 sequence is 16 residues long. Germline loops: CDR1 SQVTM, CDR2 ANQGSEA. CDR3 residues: CSVAKPDHGFTGELFF. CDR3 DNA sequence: TGCAGCGTTGCCAAACCGGACCACGGATTCACCGGGGAGCTGTTTTTT.

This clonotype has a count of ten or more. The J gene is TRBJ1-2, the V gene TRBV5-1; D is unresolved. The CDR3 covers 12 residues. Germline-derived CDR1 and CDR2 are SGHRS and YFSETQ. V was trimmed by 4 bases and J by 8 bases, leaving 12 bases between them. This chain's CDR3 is CASSEPQGGYTF. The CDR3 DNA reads TGCGCCAGCAGCGAACCCCAAGGAGGCTACACCTTC.

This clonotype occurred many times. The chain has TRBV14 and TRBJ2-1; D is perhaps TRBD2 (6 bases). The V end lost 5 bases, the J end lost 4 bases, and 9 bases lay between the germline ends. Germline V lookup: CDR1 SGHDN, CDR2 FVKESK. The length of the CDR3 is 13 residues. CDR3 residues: CASSGLLYNEQFF. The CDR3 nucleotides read TGTGCCAGCAGCGGACTATTATACAATGAGCAGTTCTTC.